This T cell receptor (beta chain) was found in a study of blood T cell repertoires in COVID-19. This CDR3 is 13 amino acids long. Germline lookup yields CDR1 SGHTA and CDR2 FQGTGA. Losses at the gene ends were 3 bases for V and 9 bases for J; bases not matched to a gene: 5. Some clones are missing from TCRdb's copy, which holds only in-frame ones; the method was immunoSEQ multiplex PCR. Among around 21,000 clones listed, roughly 90% were seen once. Only one count was recorded for this clone. This clonotype was obtained from a human donor in a cohort sampled during active COVID-19. The chain is built from TRBV7-3 and TRBJ2-4; 7 bases fit TRBD1. The sequenced sample consisted of peripheral blood. Here the CDR3 DNA reads TGTGCCAGCAGCTTGGGGGACAGCTCCATTCAGTACTTC. It codes for CASSLGDSSIQYF.